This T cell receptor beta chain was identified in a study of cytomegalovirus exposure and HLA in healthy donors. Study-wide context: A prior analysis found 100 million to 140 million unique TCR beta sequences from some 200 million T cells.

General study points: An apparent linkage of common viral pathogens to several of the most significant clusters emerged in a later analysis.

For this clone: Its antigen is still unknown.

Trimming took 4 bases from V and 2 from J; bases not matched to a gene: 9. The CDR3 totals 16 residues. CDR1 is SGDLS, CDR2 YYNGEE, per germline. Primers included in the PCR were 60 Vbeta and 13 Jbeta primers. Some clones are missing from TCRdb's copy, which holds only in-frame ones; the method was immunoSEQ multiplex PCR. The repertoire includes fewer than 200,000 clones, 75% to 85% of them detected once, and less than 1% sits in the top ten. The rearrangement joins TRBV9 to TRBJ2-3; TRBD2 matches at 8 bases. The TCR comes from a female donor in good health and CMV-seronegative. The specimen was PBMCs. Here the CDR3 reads CASSFGLALFTDTQYF. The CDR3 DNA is TGTGCCAGCAGCTTCGGACTAGCTCTATTCACAGATACGCAGTATTTT.